Listed here are 20 T cell receptor beta chains from one sample, sequenced in a study of blood T cell repertoires in COVID-19. Data came from immunoSEQ multiplex PCR; TCRdb stores just in-frame clones and leaves some out. In the table there are some 180,000 clones, 85% of which are singletons. The source material was PBMCs or T cells enriched from blood (not recorded which). These receptors were obtained from a man in his forties who had recovered from COVID-19.

This chain joins TRBV2 and TRBJ1-5; possibly TRBD1 for D (5 bases). Germline CDR1 reads SNHLY; CDR2 reads FYNNEI. V was trimmed by 6 bases and J by 0 bases, leaving 12 bases between them. The CDR3 is 15 amino acids. For the CDR3, the DNA is TGTGCCAGCAGGGGCAGGGTCCATAGCAATCAGCCCCAGCATTTT. Encoded protein: CASRGRVHSNQPQHF.

The chain links TRBV11-2 to TRBJ1-4; tentatively, D is TRBD1 (5 bases). V lost 0 bases and J lost 8, with 10 bases in between. Germline values: CDR1 SGHAT, CDR2 FQNNGV. The CDR3 runs 14 residues. CDR3 amino acids: CASSLDRVGEKLFF. The DNA for the CDR3 is TGTGCCAGCAGCTTAGACAGGGTAGGGGAAAAACTGTTTTTT.

CDR3 residues: CASSRAGELFF. The CDR3 bases are TGTGCCAGCTCACGAGCCGGGGAGCTGTTTTTT. V usage is TRBV18 and J usage is TRBJ2-2; D gene ambiguous. This CDR3 contains 11 residues. Trimming removed 4 bases from V and 6 bases from J, with 3 bases in between. CDR1 KGHSH and CDR2 LQKENI come from the germline V gene. The full variable domain, completed using reference TRBV18 and TRBJ2-2, is NAGVMQNPRHLVRRRGQEARLRCSPMKGHSHVYWYRQLPEEGLKFMVYLQKENIIDESGMPKERFSAEFPKEGPSILRIQQVVRGDSAAYFCASSRAGELFFGEGSRLTVL.

CDR3 amino acids: CASSVGDSWGEKLFF. CDR3 coding DNA: TGTGCCAGCAGCGTAGGCGACAGTTGGGGTGAAAAACTGTTTTTT. The genes are TRBV9 and TRBJ1-4; D might be TRBD1 (5 bases). The CDR3 covers 15 residues. V was shortened by 0 bases and J by 7 bases, with 13 bases between the two germline ends. CDR1 and CDR2 (germline): SGDLS, YYNGEE.

This clone occurred once. The chain links TRBV6-5 to TRBJ1-1; D is perhaps TRBD1 (6 bases). CDR3 length equals 13 residues. Germline CDR1 MNHEY, CDR2 SVGAGI. V was shortened by 2 bases and J by 6 bases, with 10 bases between the two germline ends. DNA of the CDR3: TGTGCCAGCAGTTACATGGGGGCACCTGAAGCTTTCTTT. This encodes CASSYMGAPEAFF.

This rearrangement joins TRBV9 to TRBJ2-1, with 11 bases fitting TRBD2. Germline-derived CDR1 and CDR2 are SGDLS and YYNGEE. CDR3 length: 15 amino acids. V lost 4 bases and J lost 8; bases outside the gene matches: 8. This CDR3 reads CASSLAGTSGYEQFF. The CDR3, as DNA: TGTGCCAGCAGCTTAGCCGGGACTAGCGGCTATGAGCAGTTCTTC.

The V and J genes are TRBV7-2 and TRBJ1-6, with 10 nucleotides matching TRBD1. CDR1 and CDR2 (germline): SGHTA, FQGNSA. CDR3 length equals 14 residues. J lost 14 bases, V lost 3 bases, and 7 bases had no gene match. The CDR3, as DNA: TGTGCCAGCAGCTTCCGGGACAGGGGCGGAACCCTCCACTTT. This codes for CASSFRDRGGTLHF.

V is TRBV3-1 (or the pseudogene TRBV3-2) and J is TRBJ2-7; TRBD1 matches 7 bases. The junction had 6 bases not matched to a gene; V was cut back by 0 bases and J by 4 bases. This CDR3 contains 15 residues. Germline V lookup: CDR1 LGHDT, CDR2 YNNKEL (reference sequence). The CDR3 DNA follows: TGTGCCAGCAGCCAAGATAAGACAGGGCTTTACGAGCAGTACTTC. This codes for CASSQDKTGLYEQYF.

V gene TRBV9 combines with J gene TRBJ1-2, with D possibly being TRBD1 (6 bases). This CDR3 is built from 14 residues. Looked up from germline, CDR1 is SGDLS and CDR2 is YYNGEE. Trimming removed 4 bases from V and 4 bases from J, with 14 bases in between. CDR3 DNA: TGTGCCAGCAGCCCCCGGGGGGGCTTCTATGGCTACACCTTC. Its translation: CASSPRGGFYGYTF. Full variable domain (rest looked up from reference TRBV9 and TRBJ1-2): DSGVTQTPKHLITATGQRVTLRCSPRSGDLSVYWYQQSLDQGLQFLIQYYNGEERAKGNILERFSAQQFPDLHSELNLSSLELGDSALYFCASSPRGGFYGYTFGSGTRLTVV.

This chain links TRBV7-9 with TRBJ1-1; TRBD1 might be the D (5 bases). Trimming left V 7 bases short and J 1 base short, with 19 bases between. The length of the CDR3 is 16 residues. Germline loops: CDR1 SEHNR, CDR2 FQNEAQ (reference sequence). Here the CDR3 reads CASIIQLPTGNTEAFF. Here the CDR3 DNA reads TGTGCCAGCATCATACAGCTCCCTACAGGGAACACTGAAGCTTTCTTT.

The gene calls are TRBV6-5 and TRBJ2-1, with D possibly being TRBD1 (6 bases). The CDR3 length is 12 residues. Germline V lookup: CDR1 MNHEY, CDR2 SVGAGI. Trimming left V 6 bases short and J 4 bases short, with 7 bases between. As DNA, the CDR3 is TGTGCCAGCAGGCAGGGGTACAATGAGCAGTTCTTC. This sequence encodes CASRQGYNEQFF.

V usage is TRBV5-1 and J usage is TRBJ2-1; a possible D gene is TRBD1 (6 bases). V was shortened by 7 bases and J by 7 bases, with 9 bases between the two germline ends. This CDR3 contains 11 residues. Per germline, CDR1 SGHRS and CDR2 YFSETQ. CDR3 DNA: TGCGCCAGCCAGCAGGGGAATGAGCAGTTCTTC. Its protein is CASQQGNEQFF.

The CDR3 nucleotides are TGTGCCAGTACTCGAACAGGATCTAATTCACCCCTCCACTTT. This gives the protein CASTRTGSNSPLHF. The chain is built from TRBV19 and TRBJ1-6, with D perhaps TRBD1 (5 bases). V was pared by 7 bases and J by 6 bases, with 13 bases between. The CDR3 sequence is 14 residues long. Germline CDR1 LNHDA, CDR2 SQIVND (reference sequence).

J is TRBJ2-1 and V is TRBV11-2, with 11 positions matching TRBD1. The CDR3 length is 16 residues. Germline lookup yields CDR1 SGHAT and CDR2 FQNNGV. The junction had 3 bases not matched to a gene; V was cut back by 1 base and J by 4 bases. The CDR3: CASSLGGTGGYNEQFF. The CDR3 DNA follows: TGTGCCAGCAGCTTAGGTGGGACAGGGGGATACAATGAGCAGTTCTTC.

The chain joins TRBV4-1 to TRBJ1-2; 7 bases are a match to TRBD1. The length of the CDR3 is 14 residues. Unmatched junction bases numbered 8, after V lost 3 bases and J lost 7 bases. The germline V gene has CDR1 MGHRA and CDR2 YSYEKL. This chain's CDR3 is CASSHEDRSSGYTF. DNA for the CDR3: TGCGCCAGCAGCCATGAGGACAGGAGCTCTGGCTACACCTTC.

The chain links TRBV7-8 to TRBJ1-6; 9 positions match TRBD1. V lost 5 bases to trimming and J lost 10 bases; unmatched junction nucleotides: 9. Germline CDR1 SGHVS, CDR2 FQNEAQ. The CDR3 contains 15 residues. The CDR3 DNA sequence: TGTGCCAGCAGCCCCGAACAGGGGGCCAGATCACCCCTCCACTTT. Translating gives CASSPEQGARSPLHF.

This clone was observed a few times. The rearrangement links TRBV19 to TRBJ1-6; maybe TRBD1 (6 bases). CDR1 LNHDA and CDR2 SQIVND come from the germline V gene (reference sequence). The CDR3 has 16 amino acids. V was shortened by 3 bases and J by 9 bases, with 18 bases between the two germline ends. For the CDR3, the DNA is TGTGCCAGTAGTATGATCGGTCCAGGGGCGGGTTCACCCCTCCACTTT. Translated: CASSMIGPGAGSPLHF.

The chain employs TRBV5-5 and TRBJ1-3; no firm D call. With 4 bases removed from V and 0 bases from J, the gap between germline ends came to 11 bases. CDR1 SGHKS and CDR2 YYEKEE come from the germline V gene (reference sequence). The CDR3 extends over 15 amino acids. CDR3 protein: CASSLGGNSGNTIYF. CDR3 DNA sequence: TGTGCCAGCAGCCTGGGTGGCAACTCTGGAAACACCATATATTTT.

The rearrangement uses TRBV9 and TRBJ2-1; possibly TRBD1 for D (7 bases). Germline CDR1 reads SGDLS; CDR2 reads YYNGEE. CDR3 length equals 14 residues. V lost 2 bases and J lost 8, with 14 bases in between. CDR3 in DNA: TGTGCCAGCAGCGTGGAGGGGGCCTTGGATGAGCAGTTCTTC. Translation gives CASSVEGALDEQFF.

V gene TRBV9 combines with J gene TRBJ2-3, with TRBD2 matching 11 bases. Trimming cost V 4 bases and J 8 bases; bases outside gene matches: 12. This CDR3 comprises 16 residues. The germline CDR1 and CDR2 sequences are SGDLS and YYNGEE. The DNA for the CDR3 is TGTGCCAGCAGCCTCGAGTTAGCGGGGGGGCGAGGTACGCAGTATTTT. It encodes CASSLELAGGRGTQYF. Full variable domain (remainder filled in from reference TRBV9 and TRBJ2-3): DSGVTQTPKHLITATGQRVTLRCSPRSGDLSVYWYQQSLDQGLQFLIQYYNGEERAKGNILERFSAQQFPDLHSELNLSSLELGDSALYFCASSLELAGGRGTQYFGPGTRLTVL.